The 25 T cell receptor beta chains below all came from one sample that was sequenced in a study of blood T cell repertoires in COVID-19. TCRdb's copy holds only in-frame clones and misses some; the assay was immunoSEQ multiplex PCR. Of approximately 170,000 clones in the sample, around 89% were seen once. The sample consisted of peripheral blood. These receptors all stem from a man between 18 and 29 years old who had recovered from COVID-19.

This chain joins TRBV6-5 and TRBJ1-4, with TRBD1 as a possible D gene (6 bases). Trimming took 4 bases from V and 8 from J, leaving 11 bases between them. The CDR3 is 13 amino acids. Per the germline V gene, CDR1 is MNHEY and CDR2 is SVGAGI. CDR3 amino acids: CASSFDGQEKLFF. The CDR3 bases are TGTGCCAGCAGTTTTGACGGACAGGAAAAACTGTTTTTT.

This clone was recorded only once. The V call is TRBV9, the J call TRBJ2-1, with TRBD2 matching 7 bases. V shed 2 bases and J 0 bases; nucleotides not matched to a gene: 5. This CDR3 has 16 residues. Germline CDR1 and CDR2: SGDLS and YYNGEE. The CDR3 region is CASSVPGLSSYNEQFF. CDR3 coding DNA: TGTGCCAGCAGCGTTCCGGGACTAAGCTCCTACAATGAGCAGTTCTTC.

The chain joins TRBV6-5 to TRBJ1-1, with TRBD1 as a possible D gene (5 bases). V lost 10 bases and J 5 bases, leaving 17 bases between the germline ends. The CDR3 is 13 amino acids. Germline CDR1 MNHEY, CDR2 SVGAGI. In nucleotides, the CDR3 is TGTGCCACTACGGGGGTTCTTAGGACTGAAGCTTTCTTT. It specifies CATTGVLRTEAFF.

CDR3 DNA: TGCGCCAGCAGTCAACACAGGGACCTCTCTGGGGCCAACGTCCTGACTTTC. It encodes CASSQHRDLSGANVLTF. V and J are TRBV23-1 and TRBJ2-6; D might be TRBD1 (6 bases). TRBV23-1 qualifies as an ORF whose function is uncertain. This CDR3 region has 17 residues. Trimming left V 2 bases short and J 0 bases short, with 11 bases between.

The chain carries TRBV6-4 and TRBJ2-1; 7 nucleotides agree with TRBD1. The CDR3 has 13 residues. Germline lookup yields CDR1 MRHNA and CDR2 SNTAGT. V trimming: 6 bases; J trimming: 7 bases; junction bases outside the gene matches: 6. The CDR3 DNA reads TGTGCCAGCAGCTTACAGGGGCGGAATGAGCAGTTCTTC. Amino acids: CASSLQGRNEQFF.

The chain links TRBV19 to TRBJ1-1; unclear D gene. The CDR3 covers 11 residues. Trimming shortened V by 5 bases and J by 1 base, and 2 bases separated the two germline ends. Germline-derived CDR1 and CDR2 are LNHDA and SQIVND (reference sequence). The CDR3 spells CASSQNTEAFF. CDR3 sequence (DNA): TGTGCCAGTAGTCAGAACACTGAAGCTTTCTTT.

CDR3 residues: CASSRGTGNEQYF. CDR3 in DNA: TGCGCCAGCAGCCGCGGGACAGGGAACGAGCAGTACTTC. This chain joins TRBV4-1 and TRBJ2-7, with 9 bases aligning to TRBD1. V was pared by 4 bases and J by 5 bases, with 3 bases of the junction left unmatched. The CDR3 covers 13 residues. From germline, CDR1 is MGHRA and CDR2 YSYEKL.

In nucleotides, the CDR3 is TGCGCCAGCACCATACTAGCGGGTGAATACGGGGAGCTGTTTTTT. Translation: CASTILAGEYGELFF. J is TRBJ2-2 and V is TRBV4-3, with 9 positions matching TRBD2. This CDR3 has 15 amino acids. CDR1 LGHNA and CDR2 YSLEER come from the germline V gene. Losses at the gene ends were 7 bases for V and 7 bases for J; bases not matched to a gene: 10.

This clone was counted a single time. The chain is built from TRBV23-1 and TRBJ2-3, with 9 positions matching TRBD2. TRBV23-1 is flagged as an ORF with uncertain function. Unmatched junction bases numbered 10, after V lost 6 bases and J lost 6 bases. CDR3 length: 15 amino acids. DNA of the CDR3: TGCGCCAGCAGACCCCCTGAGCGGGAGGTTGATACGCAGTATTTT. As protein: CASRPPEREVDTQYF.

This clone came up a few times. This sequence joins TRBV27 and TRBJ2-7; 11 bases fit TRBD2. CDR1 MNHEY and CDR2 SMNVEV come from the germline V gene (reference sequence). The CDR3 length is 15 residues. The J segment lost 2 bases and the V segment lost 6 bases, leaving 6 bases of the junction unmatched. CDR3: CASSSISGRAYEQYF. The CDR3 DNA is TGTGCCAGCAGCTCCATTAGCGGGAGGGCCTACGAGCAGTACTTC.

The V gene is TRBV19, the J gene TRBJ1-2, with 7 bases matching TRBD1. This CDR3 is built from 16 residues. Germline V lookup: CDR1 LNHDA, CDR2 SQIVND (reference sequence). The V gene end was trimmed by 3 bases and the J gene end by 7 bases; junction bases not matched to a gene: 14. The chain's CDR3 is CASSMTRSRGFGGYTF. Here the CDR3 DNA reads TGTGCCAGTAGTATGACCCGGAGCAGGGGGTTTGGTGGCTACACCTTC.

V usage is TRBV6-2 or TRBV6-3 and J usage is TRBJ2-7; 12 nucleotides align to TRBD2. V was clipped by 4 bases and J by 1 base; unmatched bases: 5. Germline CDR1 is MNHEY and CDR2 is SVGEGT. The CDR3 runs 16 residues. Here the CDR3 DNA reads TGTGCCAGCAGTTCCGGGGGACTAGCGGGTTCCTACGAGCAGTACTTC. The encoded protein is CASSSGGLAGSYEQYF.

This chain links TRBV4-1 with TRBJ1-5, with 7 bases identical to TRBD1. Germline CDR1 is MGHRA and CDR2 is YSYEKL. The CDR3 runs 15 residues. V was pared by 4 bases and J by 2 bases, with 5 bases of the junction left unmatched. The CDR3, as DNA: TGCGCCAGCAGCCCAGGGGGGAGCGGCAATCAGCCCCAGCATTTT. It codes for CASSPGGSGNQPQHF.

The chain recombines TRBV6-5 with TRBJ2-7; a weak D match, TRBD1 (5 bases). The germline V gene has CDR1 MNHEY and CDR2 SVGAGI. The CDR3 covers 14 residues. V was cut by 2 bases and J by 4 bases, with 12 bases left in between. The CDR3 nucleotides read TGTGCCAGCAGTTACGGGCAGGGTGGGTACGAGCAGTACTTC. Translating gives CASSYGQGGYEQYF.

The chain combines TRBV19 with TRBJ1-1; no clear D gene. V was shortened by 1 base and J by 8 bases, with 11 bases between the two germline ends. The germline V gene encodes CDR1 LNHDA and CDR2 SQIVND (reference sequence). The CDR3 loop spans 13 amino acids. This chain's CDR3 is CASSIGAATEAFF. CDR3 in DNA: TGTGCCAGTAGTATAGGGGCCGCTACCGAAGCTTTCTTT. Full variable domain (missing parts from reference TRBV19 and TRBJ1-1): DGGITQSPKYLFRKEGQNVTLSCEQNLNHDAMYWYRQDPGQGLRLIYYSQIVNDFQKGDIAEGYSVSREKKESFPLTVTSAQKNPTAFYLCASSIGAATEAFFGQGTRLTVV.

The rearrangement links TRBV2 to TRBJ1-1; tentatively, D is TRBD1 (6 bases). With 6 bases removed from V and 2 bases from J, the gap between germline ends came to 10 bases. The V gene's germline CDR1 is SNHLY and CDR2 FYNNEI. The CDR3 is 13 amino acids. The CDR3 here is CASRDSPNTEAFF. The CDR3 nucleotides are TGTGCCAGCAGGGACAGTCCTAACACTGAAGCTTTCTTT.

This sequence joins TRBV19 and TRBJ1-3; D ambiguous. V lost 6 bases, J lost 0 bases, and 9 bases lay in between. This CDR3 is built from 14 residues. Germline CDR1 LNHDA, CDR2 SQIVND (reference sequence). CDR3 protein: CASRQDFSGNTIYF. The CDR3 coding sequence is TGTGCCAGTAGGCAGGACTTCTCTGGAAACACCATATATTTT.

The rearrangement joins TRBV27 to TRBJ2-7; the match to TRBD1 covers 7 bases. Unmatched junction bases numbered 5, after V lost 0 bases and J lost 0 bases. The CDR3 covers 16 residues. CDR1 MNHEY and CDR2 SMNVEV come from the germline V gene (reference sequence). Here the CDR3 DNA reads TGTGCCAGCAGTTTATCAGGACAGGCGAGCTCCTACGAGCAGTACTTC. Protein product: CASSLSGQASSYEQYF.

In its sample, this clone was seen a few times. The chain recombines TRBV2 with TRBJ1-5; D may be TRBD1 (6 bases). Germline CDR1 reads SNHLY; CDR2 reads FYNNEI. Trimming cost V 6 bases and J 0 bases, with 12 bases left between them. CDR3 length: 15 amino acids. DNA for the CDR3: TGTGCCAGCAGCGCGGACAGTTATAGCAATCAGCCCCAGCATTTT. It specifies CASSADSYSNQPQHF.

This clone is a singleton in its sample. The rearrangement links TRBV4-1 to TRBJ2-7, with 9 bases identical to TRBD1. The CDR3 length is 15 residues. V lost 3 bases to trimming and J lost 0 bases; unmatched junction nucleotides: 3. Germline values: CDR1 MGHRA, CDR2 YSYEKL. The CDR3 protein is CASSQTGGNSYEQYF. The CDR3 DNA is TGCGCCAGCAGCCAGACAGGGGGGAACTCCTACGAGCAGTACTTC.

The J gene is TRBJ1-2, the V gene TRBV6-5; 8 bases line up with TRBD1. With V trimmed by 0 bases and J by 7 bases, 4 bases remained unmatched. Germline CDR1 is MNHEY and CDR2 is SVGAGI. The CDR3 is 14 amino acids. CDR3 loop: CASSYSSGGSGYTF. CDR3 nucleotides: TGTGCCAGCAGTTACTCCTCAGGGGGCAGTGGCTACACCTTC.

The rearrangement uses TRBV7-2 and TRBJ1-1; TRBD1 aligns across 7 bases. Trimming took 2 bases from V and 0 from J; bases not matched to a gene: 3. Germline V gene sequence: CDR1 SGHTA, CDR2 FQGNSA. The CDR3 runs 15 residues. The CDR3 DNA follows: TGTGCCAGCAGCTTAATGACAGGGATGAACACTGAAGCTTTCTTT. Its protein product is CASSLMTGMNTEAFF. Drawing the rest from reference TRBV7-2 and TRBJ1-1, the complete variable domain is GAGVSQSPSNKVTEKGKDVELRCDPISGHTALYWYRQSLGQGLEFLIYFQGNSAPDKSGLPSDRFSAERTGGSVSTLTIQRTQQEDSAVYLCASSLMTGMNTEAFFGQGTRLTVV.

The chain combines TRBV3-1 (or the pseudogene TRBV3-2) with TRBJ2-1; 9 positions match TRBD1. This CDR3 comprises 16 residues. After removal of 4 bases from V and 11 bases from J, the junction contained 15 bases not matched to a gene. From germline, CDR1 is LGHDT and CDR2 YNNKEL (reference sequence). CDR3 DNA sequence: TGTGCCAGCAGCCGTGGGACAGGGACCGAAGGGGCCAAGCAGTTCTTC. This encodes CASSRGTGTEGAKQFF.

This clone has just a few counts. The rearrangement joins TRBV20-1 to TRBJ2-1; no clear D gene. The CDR3 runs 11 residues. Germline values: CDR1 DFQATT, CDR2 SNEGSKA (reference sequence). V lost 4 bases and J 7 bases, leaving 8 bases between the germline ends. DNA of the CDR3: TGCAGTGCTACCGTAGAGAATGAGCAGTTCTTC. Encoded protein: CSATVENEQFF.

This chain uses TRBV4-3 with TRBJ2-2; the D is unclear. The CDR3 is 15 residues long. Germline lookup yields CDR1 LGHNA and CDR2 YSLEER. V lost 1 base and J 0 bases, leaving 6 bases between the germline ends. The CDR3: CASSQVATNTGELFF. CDR3 DNA: TGCGCCAGCAGCCAAGTAGCCACGAACACCGGGGAGCTGTTTTTT.